The 24 T cell receptor beta chains below all came from one sample that was sequenced in a study of T cell clonality in common variable immunodeficiency. The method was immunoSEQ multiplex PCR; TCRdb's version includes in-frame clones alone and lacks a portion of them. The repertoire consists of about 39,000 clones, none detected only once. Sequencing was carried out using peripheral blood mononuclear cells. These receptors were collected from a person between 18 and 75 years old in good health.

This clone was observed many times. The read finishes 3 residues shy of the CDR3 end, and the germline J gene is used to complete it. The chain joins TRBV28 to TRBJ2-1, with 9 bases lining up with TRBD1. After removal of 10 bases from V and 4 bases from J, the junction contained 8 bases not matched to a gene. CDR3 length equals 14 residues. CDR1 MDHEN and CDR2 SYDVKM come from the germline V gene. CDR3: CAILKQGAYNEQFF. The CDR3 DNA, read in part, is TGTGCCATCCTTAAACAGGGGGCGTACAATGAG.

In its sample, this clone was seen many times. With the read ending 3 residues before the CDR3 end, the germline J gene is used to fill in that end. The chain joins TRBV11-2 to TRBJ2-3; a weak D match, TRBD2 (6 bases). This CDR3 contains 12 residues. The V gene lost 4 bases and the J gene lost 8 bases, with 10 bases spanning the gap. CDR1 and CDR2 (germline): SGHAT, FQNNGV. The CDR3 sequence: CASSYGGSTQYF. The sequenced CDR3 bases are TGTGCCAGCAGCTACGGGGGTTCTACG.

This clone was seen many times. The read is 3 residues too short to cover the CDR3 end, so that end is filled in from the germline J gene. Distinct nucleotide sequences in the sample also encode this CDR3. The V and J genes are TRBV28 and TRBJ1-2; D is uncertain. The CDR3 extends over 11 amino acids. Germline CDR1 MDHEN, CDR2 SYDVKM. The CDR3 is CASSSPRGYTF. The covered CDR3 bases are TGTGCCAGCAGTTCACCCCGGGGC.

This clone was detected a few times. The CDR3 goes on 3 residues after the read ends, and that part is filled in from the germline J gene. The rearrangement uses TRBV2 and TRBJ1-3, with D perhaps TRBD1 (5 bases). V was shortened by 8 bases and J by 4 bases, with 15 bases between the two germline ends. Germline CDR1 and CDR2: SNHLY and FYNNEI. The CDR3 contains 14 residues. The sequenced CDR3 bases are TGTGCCAGCGGGGTGGCAGGGCAAGGAAACACC. Its translation is CASGVAGQGNT. The entire CDR3 protein reads CASGVAGQGNTIYF.

This clone was found many times. With the read ending 3 residues before the CDR3 end, the germline J gene is used to fill in that end. The chain recombines TRBV19 with TRBJ2-2, with a weak D call TRBD1 (6 bases). CDR1 is LNHDA, CDR2 SQIVND, per germline (reference sequence). The CDR3 is 16 residues long. The V gene lost 3 bases and the J gene lost 7 bases, with 18 bases spanning the gap. The DNA read from the CDR3 is TGTGCCAGTAGTATTCCCGGGACACAAAGGGGCGGGGAG. The encoded protein is CASSIPGTQRGGE. The entire CDR3 sequence reads CASSIPGTQRGGELFF.

Concerning this clone itself: A much more abundant neighbour one base away suggests this may be a read error. The CDR3 goes on 3 residues after the read ends, and that part is filled in from the germline J gene. The V gene is TRBV19, the J gene TRBJ1-5; 7 nucleotides match TRBD1. The CDR3 spans 17 residues. The junction had 15 bases not matched to a gene; V was cut back by 5 bases and J by 5 bases. Germline loops: CDR1 LNHDA, CDR2 SQIVND (reference sequence). This CDR3 is CASSPLGTGRGDQPQHF. The CDR3 DNA, read in part, is TGTGCCAGTAGTCCCCTGGGAACCGGCAGGGGGGATCAGCCC.

This clone was counted ten times or more. The missing CDR3 end, 3 residues past where the read stops, is filled in from the germline J gene. The V gene is TRBV19, the J gene TRBJ1-2, with unresolved D. The V and J ends lost 7 bases and 5 bases respectively, with 20 bases between them. Germline-derived CDR1 and CDR2 are LNHDA and SQIVND (reference sequence). The CDR3 runs 15 residues. The part of the CDR3 DNA that was read is TGTGCCAGTAAGGCCCCCTCGTCAACGGGGTATGGC. Its translation: CASKAPSSTGYG. The whole CDR3 protein is CASKAPSSTGYGYTF.

Ten or more counts support this clone. The read gets to within 3 residues of the CDR3 end, and the germline J gene fills in the rest. This chain joins TRBV5-6 and TRBJ1-6; D is ambiguous. The germline V gene encodes CDR1 SGHDT and CDR2 YYEEEE. This CDR3 has 13 amino acids. Deletions cut 4 bases from V and 6 bases from J, with 8 bases between. The CDR3: CASSRDRNSPLHF. The DNA read from the CDR3 is TGTGCCAGCAGCCGCGATCGTAATTCACCC.

This clone occurred many times. Sequencing ends 3 residues short of the CDR3 end; the germline J gene provides the rest. The chain combines TRBV20-1 with TRBJ2-7; weak D call: TRBD2 (5 bases). Deletions cut 1 base from V and 0 bases from J, with 13 bases between. Germline V gene data show CDR1 as DFQATT and CDR2 as SNEGSKA (reference sequence). The CDR3 is 15 amino acids. The CDR3 is CSARASGQSSYEQYF. Incomplete CDR3 DNA: TGCAGTGCTAGAGCCAGCGGTCAAAGCTCCTACGAG.

Many counts were recorded for this clone. Read data end 3 residues before the CDR3 end; the end is taken from the germline J gene. The chain has TRBV20-1 and TRBJ2-7; 10 bases align to TRBD1. Germline CDR1 reads DFQATT; CDR2 reads SNEGSKA (reference sequence). CDR3 length: 16 amino acids. Trimming cost V 0 bases and J 0 bases; bases outside gene matches: 5. CDR3 protein: CSARDLRTGGSYEQYF. The sequenced CDR3 bases are TGCAGTGCTAGAGACTTAAGGACAGGGGGCTCCTACGAG.

The table lists this clone with many counts. The CDR3 end lies 3 residues beyond the end of the read and is filled in from the germline J gene. The chain couples TRBV20-1 to TRBJ2-2; D is unclear. Germline values: CDR1 DFQATT, CDR2 SNEGSKA (reference sequence). The length of the CDR3 is 12 residues. The CDR3 protein is CSAVSRHEKLFF. CDR3 DNA, as far as it was read: TGCAGTGCTGTGTCGCGTCATGAAAAG.

This clone was seen repeatedly, ten times or more. The CDR3 goes on 3 residues after the read ends, and that part is filled in from the germline J gene. This chain joins TRBV14 and TRBJ2-1; possibly TRBD1 for D (6 bases). CDR1 is SGHDN and CDR2 is FVKESK in the germline V gene. There are 14 residues in the CDR3. V was cut by 4 bases and J by 5 bases, with 12 bases left in between. This CDR3 is CASSRRTEDNEQFF. The part of the CDR3 DNA that was read is TGTGCCAGCAGCCGGAGGACAGAAGACAATGAG.

This clone was detected ten times or more. From the germline J gene comes the end of the CDR3, since the read stops 3 residues before it. The chain has TRBV5-1 and TRBJ2-7, with 7 bases fitting TRBD2. Germline V gene data show CDR1 as SGHRS and CDR2 as YFSETQ. The CDR3 loop spans 14 amino acids. Trimming at V came to 3 bases and at J to 0 bases, leaving 3 bases not matched to a gene. CDR3 bases read: TGCGCCAGCAGCTCGACTAGCCTCTCCTACGAG. Amino acids: CASSSTSLSYE. The complete CDR3 reads CASSSTSLSYEQYF.

The table lists this clone with many counts. The read stops 3 residues short of the end of the CDR3; the missing end is completed from the germline J gene. The rearrangement links TRBV29-1 to TRBJ1-2, with 9 bases lining up with TRBD1. From germline, CDR1 is SQVTM and CDR2 ANQGSEA. The V gene end was trimmed by 4 bases and the J gene end by 3 bases; junction bases not matched to a gene: 6. The CDR3 consists of 14 residues. CDR3 DNA (partial): TGCAGCGTTGCGGGACAGGGAAAATACTATGGC. It translates to CSVAGQGKYYG. The whole CDR3 sequence is CSVAGQGKYYGYTF.

Notes on this clone: The read finishes 3 residues shy of the CDR3 end, and the germline J gene is used to complete it. The rearrangement links TRBV18 to TRBJ1-5, with D uncertain. From germline, CDR1 is KGHSH and CDR2 LQKENI. This CDR3 is 16 amino acids long. This CDR3 is CASSPRTSGRKDPQHF. The covered CDR3 bases are TGTGCCAGCTCACCAAGGACTAGCGGGAGGAAAGATCCC.

At least ten counts were recorded for this clone. The sequence runs out 3 residues before the end of the CDR3; the remainder is reconstructed from the germline J gene. The rearrangement joins TRBV5-1 to TRBJ1-2, with D possibly being TRBD1 (5 bases). This CDR3 has 13 residues. Looked up from germline, CDR1 is SGHRS and CDR2 is YFSETQ. The CDR3 DNA, read in part, is TGCGCCAGCAGCTTGGATGGGGCTCGCGGC. Encoded protein: CASSLDGARG. In full, the CDR3 reads CASSLDGARGYTF.

This clone has ten or more counts. The read falls 3 residues short of the CDR3 end, and the missing part is taken from the germline J gene. This chain connects TRBV3-1 (or the pseudogene TRBV3-2) to TRBJ2-3; TRBD2 aligns across 8 bases. The CDR3 runs 15 residues. Germline values: CDR1 LGHDT, CDR2 YNNKEL (reference sequence). V trimming: 5 bases; J trimming: 3 bases; junction bases outside the gene matches: 7. This CDR3 is CASSVGTRPTDTQYF. The sequenced part of the CDR3 DNA is TGTGCCAGCAGCGTAGGGACTAGACCAACAGATACG.

This clone was observed at least ten times. The read ends 3 residues early relative to the CDR3; the germline J gene fills the gap. The chain couples TRBV18 to TRBJ2-7, with TRBD2 matching over 8 bases. This CDR3 is 13 amino acids long. The germline V gene has CDR1 KGHSH and CDR2 LQKENI. V shed 5 bases, J shed 6 bases, and the junction held 6 bases outside the gene matches. Here the CDR3 reads CASSTQREREQYF. The CDR3 bases that were read are TGTGCCAGCTCAACCCAGCGGGAGCGCGAG.

The table lists this clone with many counts. The read ends 3 residues shy of where the CDR3 ends; the end is completed using the germline J gene. The chain links TRBV19 to TRBJ2-3; the match to TRBD1 covers 8 bases. J gave up 0 bases and V 1 base, and 6 bases lay outside the gene matches. The CDR3 is 17 residues long. Per germline, CDR1 LNHDA and CDR2 SQIVND (reference sequence). Incomplete CDR3 DNA: TGTGCCAGTAGTATAGGGGGGACAGGACATAGCACAGATACG. Protein product: CASSIGGTGHSTDT. The CDR3 as a whole reads CASSIGGTGHSTDTQYF.

Ten or more counts support this clone. The sequenced fragment ends 3 residues before the CDR3 boundary, so the rest is inferred from the germline J gene. This sequence joins TRBV7-8 and TRBJ2-2; 8 positions match TRBD1. Germline CDR1 is SGHVS and CDR2 is FQNEAQ. The ends lost 4 bases at V and 4 bases at J; junction bases unmatched: 5. This CDR3 spans 15 amino acids. CDR3 sequence: CASSYGQGGTGELFF. CDR3 DNA (partial): TGTGCCAGCAGCTATGGACAGGGTGGCACCGGGGAG.

This clone was counted ten times or more. The read terminates 3 residues before the CDR3 end, so the remaining end is supplied by the germline J gene. The chain links TRBV5-1 to TRBJ2-3; 10 nucleotides line up with TRBD2. Trimming removed 0 bases from V and 4 bases from J; junction bases left unmatched: 11. Germline CDR1 is SGHRS and CDR2 is YFSETQ. This CDR3 region has 18 residues. CDR3 sequence reads: CASSLAGRLAGVADTQYF. The sequenced part of the CDR3 DNA is TGCGCCAGCAGCTTGGCCGGGAGGCTAGCGGGAGTGGCAGATACG.

The covered CDR3 bases are TGCAGTGCTTTTTCTAGCGGGGAAGAGACG. Its translation is CSAFSSGEET. The complete CDR3 protein is CSAFSSGEETQYF. The chain carries TRBV20-1 and TRBJ2-3; the match to TRBD2 covers 9 bases. The read comes to an end 3 residues before the CDR3 does, leaving the germline J gene to fill in the end. Germline-derived CDR1 and CDR2 are DFQATT and SNEGSKA (reference sequence). The CDR3 totals 13 residues.

This clone has ten or more counts. Read data end 3 residues before the CDR3 end; the end is taken from the germline J gene. The chain couples TRBV11-2 to TRBJ1-4, with D unclear. Germline assignment: CDR1 SGHAT and CDR2 FQNNGV. The CDR3 runs to 15 residues. Trimming stripped 1 base from V and 6 bases from J, with 12 bases between. The sequenced CDR3 bases are TGTGCCAGCAGCTTAGGCACCAGGCCCCATGAAAAA. This sequence encodes CASSLGTRPHEK. The entire CDR3 reads CASSLGTRPHEKLFF.

This clone was recorded many times. The missing CDR3 end, 3 residues past where the read stops, is filled in from the germline J gene. The chain carries TRBV29-1 and TRBJ1-2; D perhaps matches TRBD1 (5 bases). This CDR3 contains 12 residues. V gave up 6 bases and J gave up 3 bases, with 11 bases separating them. Germline V gene data show CDR1 as SQVTM and CDR2 as ANQGSEA. The CDR3 sequence: CSVGGWDYGYTF. The part of the CDR3 DNA that was read is TGCAGCGTCGGGGGGTGGGACTATGGC.